This TCR beta chain was recorded in a study of blood T cell repertoires in COVID-19. Across the whole study: T cells, B-cell-depleted T cells, or PBMCs provided the cDNA or gDNA that served as material.

V lost 2 bases, J lost 1 base, and 11 bases lay in between. Germline V gives CDR1 MNHEY, CDR2 SMNVEV (reference sequence). CDR3 size: 15 residues. As handled by the study authors: The authors estimated nucleated cell counts from reference gene primer amplification. The method was immunoSEQ multiplex PCR; TCRdb's version includes in-frame clones alone and lacks a portion of them. That table furnishes V, J and clone size, whereas the DNA furnished D and trimming. This table holds approximately 170,000 clones, around 86% found once. Sequencing was done on a sample of peripheral blood. The V gene is TRBV27, the J gene TRBJ1-1; D unresolved. The source of this sequence is an elderly woman in a cohort sampled during active or convalescent COVID-19. The CDR3 DNA follows: TGTGCCAGCAGTTTAAGCGGACGGTGGAACACTGAAGCTTTCTTT. Encoded protein: CASSLSGRWNTEAFF.